This passage covers 2 T cell receptor beta chains from one sample sequenced in a study of siplizumab effects on memory and regulatory T cells. Method: immunoSEQ multiplex PCR; TCRdb's copy keeps in-frame clones and lacks some. The data contain 100,000 or so clones, around 90% of them singletons. Sequenced material: CD4+ T cells sorted from blood. These receptors were obtained from a human donor in good health. Some clones in this sample may be carry-over from other donors' samples.

This sequence joins TRBV19 and TRBJ1-6; perhaps TRBD1 as D (6 bases). The germline V gene has CDR1 LNHDA and CDR2 SQIVND (reference sequence). The CDR3 spans 13 residues. V lost 10 bases and J lost 7, with 14 bases in between. CDR3 in DNA: TGTGCCACTCATGGACAGCTCAATTCACCCCTCCACTTT. As protein: CATHGQLNSPLHF.

The chain recombines TRBV6-5 with TRBJ1-2; the match to TRBD1 covers 8 bases. J gave up 7 bases and V 6 bases, and 10 bases lay outside the gene matches. The CDR3 is 14 residues long. The germline CDR1 and CDR2 sequences are MNHEY and SVGAGI. CDR3 protein: CASSGVGQGVGYTF. The CDR3 DNA sequence: TGTGCCAGCAGCGGAGTCGGACAGGGCGTTGGCTACACCTTC.